The clone carrying this TCR beta chain was seen more than once but under ten times. No antigen is known for it. A much larger clone sits a single nucleotide away, making a read error possible. Full-length variable regions came from constant-region reverse primers plus semi-nested Nested Universal Primer A PCR. TCRdb passed the 5' RACE reads through MiXCR, listing each CDR3 protein once. The sample records 34,000 or so distinct CDR3 sequences, 20% to 30% being singletons. Tregs were sorted as CD4+CD25+CD127-/low cells. The CDR3 totals 18 residues. Trimming cost V 3 bases and J 3 bases; bases outside gene matches: 12. The germline CDR1 and CDR2 sequences are MNHNS and SASEGT. Overall study findings and caveats: In terms of TCR gene usage, tumor memory CD4+ T cells clustered together with blood and lymph node memory CD4+ cells, as well as with lymph node naive CD4+ cells. Tumor Tregs overlapped most with tumor, then blood, naive CD4+ cells.

This sequence joins TRBV6-1 and TRBJ2-2, with 8 bases aligning to TRBD2. The sequenced sample was tumor-infiltrating Tregs sorted from the breast tumor. The receptor was isolated from a female donor with breast cancer. CDR3 loop: CASSEFAVAGLHTGELFF. Here the CDR3 DNA reads TGTGCCAGCAGTGAGTTTGCCGTAGCGGGACTGCACACCGGGGAGCTGTTTTTT.